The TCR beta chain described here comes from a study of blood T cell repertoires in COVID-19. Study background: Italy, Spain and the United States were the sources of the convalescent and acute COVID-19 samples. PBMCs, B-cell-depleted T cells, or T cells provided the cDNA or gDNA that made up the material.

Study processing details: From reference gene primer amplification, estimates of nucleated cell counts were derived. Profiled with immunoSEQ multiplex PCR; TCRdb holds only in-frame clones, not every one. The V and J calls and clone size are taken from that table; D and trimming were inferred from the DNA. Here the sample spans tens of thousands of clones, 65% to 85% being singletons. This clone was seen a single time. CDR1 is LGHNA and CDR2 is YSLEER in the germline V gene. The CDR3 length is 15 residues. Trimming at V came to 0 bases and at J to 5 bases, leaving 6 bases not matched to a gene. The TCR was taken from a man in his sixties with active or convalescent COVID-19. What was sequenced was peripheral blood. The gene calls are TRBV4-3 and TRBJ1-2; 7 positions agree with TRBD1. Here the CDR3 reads CASSQDVGRGYGYTF. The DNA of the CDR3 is TGCGCCAGCAGCCAAGACGTGGGCAGGGGGTATGGCTACACCTTC.